This T cell receptor beta chain was identified in a study of blood T cell repertoires in COVID-19. Study-wide background: Acute and convalescent COVID-19 specimens originated in the United States, Italy and Spain. PBMCs, B-cell-depleted T cells, or T cells were the source of the cDNA or gDNA that made up the material.

This CDR3 spans 20 amino acids. The V gene lost 9 bases and the J gene lost 4 bases, with 36 bases spanning the gap. Germline loops: CDR1 LNHDA, CDR2 SQIVND (reference sequence). Recruited during active infection, patients (from Seattle) were subsequently followed longitudinally. In the source study's methods: Reference gene primer amplification gave estimated nucleated cell counts. TCRdb's copy holds only in-frame clones and misses some; the assay was immunoSEQ multiplex PCR. The V and J calls and clone size come from that table; D and trimming were worked out from the DNA. The sample consists of a few hundred thousand clones, about 90% of them appearing once.

The rearrangement uses TRBV19 and TRBJ1-1; D remains ambiguous. The TCR originated in a woman in her 30s with COVID-19, enrolled during active disease. Input material: peripheral blood. CDR3 bases: TGTGCCAGCACGAATGCCGGTAGTATTATGCGATTCTTTTCTGGCACTGAAGCTTTCTTT. It is translated as CASTNAGSIMRFFSGTEAFF.